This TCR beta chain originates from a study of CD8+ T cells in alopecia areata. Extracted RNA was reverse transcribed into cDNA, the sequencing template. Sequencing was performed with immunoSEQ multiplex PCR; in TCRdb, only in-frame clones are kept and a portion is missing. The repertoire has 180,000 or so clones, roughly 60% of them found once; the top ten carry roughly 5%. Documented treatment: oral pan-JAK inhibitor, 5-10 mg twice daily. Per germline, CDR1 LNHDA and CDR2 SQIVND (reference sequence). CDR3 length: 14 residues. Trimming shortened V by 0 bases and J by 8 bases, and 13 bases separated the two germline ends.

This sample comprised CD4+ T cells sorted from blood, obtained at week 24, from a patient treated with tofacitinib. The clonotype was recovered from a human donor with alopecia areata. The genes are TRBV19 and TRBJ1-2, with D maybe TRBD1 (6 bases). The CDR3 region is CASSIEGTNGGYTF. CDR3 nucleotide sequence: TGTGCCAGTAGTATAGAAGGGACAAATGGAGGCTACACCTTC.